This T cell receptor (beta chain) was identified during a study of T cell clonality in common variable immunodeficiency. The CDR3 extends over 15 amino acids. V was pared by 2 bases and J by 4 bases, with 11 bases between. Per the germline V gene, CDR1 is SNHLY and CDR2 is FYNNEI. At least ten counts were recorded for this clone. Its target is unknown. The read terminates 3 residues ahead of where the CDR3 ends, so the germline J gene completes it. Repertoires were generated with immunoSEQ multiplex PCR, while TCRdb's copy carries only in-frame clones and drops some. Sampling found tens of thousands of clones, none seen once. Notes on the study in general: CVID patient heterogeneity limited repertoire-clinical complication correlations. Fewer TCRbeta clones were shared among CVID subjects than controls.

The specimen sequenced was peripheral blood mononuclear cells. The chain couples TRBV2 to TRBJ2-2; a possible D gene is TRBD1 (6 bases). The clonotype comes from a person aged 18 to 75 in good health. The DNA read from the CDR3 is TGTGCCAGCAGTGAACAGGGGTATAGCACCGGGGAG. It translates to CASSEQGYSTGE. The whole CDR3 is CASSEQGYSTGELFF.